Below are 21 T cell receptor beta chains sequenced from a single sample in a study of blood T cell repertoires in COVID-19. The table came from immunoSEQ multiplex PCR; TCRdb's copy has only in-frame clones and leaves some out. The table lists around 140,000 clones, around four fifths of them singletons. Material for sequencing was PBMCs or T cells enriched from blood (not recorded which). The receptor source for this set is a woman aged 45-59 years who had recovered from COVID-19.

CDR3 residues: CASPWGVPQRTGNTIYF. For the CDR3, the DNA is TGTGCCAGTCCGTGGGGGGTCCCACAAAGGACCGGAAACACCATATATTTT. The gene calls are TRBV19 and TRBJ1-3; D is possibly TRBD1 (5 bases). The CDR3 runs 17 residues. Looked up from germline, CDR1 is LNHDA and CDR2 is SQIVND (reference sequence). V lost 8 bases and J 4 bases, leaving 24 bases between the germline ends.

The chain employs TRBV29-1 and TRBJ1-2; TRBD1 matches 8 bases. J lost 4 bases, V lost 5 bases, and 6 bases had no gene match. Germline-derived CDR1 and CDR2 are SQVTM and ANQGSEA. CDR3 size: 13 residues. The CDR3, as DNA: TGCAGCGTTTTCGGACAGGGAGGCTATGGCTACACCTTC. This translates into CSVFGQGGYGYTF.

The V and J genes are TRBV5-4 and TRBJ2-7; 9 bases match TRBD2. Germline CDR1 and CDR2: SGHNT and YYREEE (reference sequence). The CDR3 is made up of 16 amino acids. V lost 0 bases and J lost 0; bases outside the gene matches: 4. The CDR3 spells CASSLGTSVSSYEQYF. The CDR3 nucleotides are TGTGCCAGCAGCTTGGGGACTAGCGTTAGCTCCTACGAGCAGTACTTC.

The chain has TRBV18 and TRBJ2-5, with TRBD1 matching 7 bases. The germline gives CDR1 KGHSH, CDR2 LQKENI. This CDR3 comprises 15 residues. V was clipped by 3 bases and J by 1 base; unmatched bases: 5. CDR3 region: CASSPLRDSQETQYF. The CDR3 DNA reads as TGTGCCAGCTCACCCCTCCGGGACAGCCAAGAGACCCAGTACTTC.

The chain's CDR3 is CASSSPGSGEWDQPQHF. The CDR3 nucleotides read TGTGCCAGCAGTAGTCCCGGATCAGGGGAGTGGGATCAGCCCCAGCATTTT. V and J are TRBV4-2 and TRBJ1-5, with D possibly being TRBD1 (6 bases). The CDR3 runs to 17 residues. Between the trimmed V and J ends, which lost 6 bases and 5 bases, there was a span of 23 bases. Per germline, CDR1 LGHNA and CDR2 YNFKEQ.

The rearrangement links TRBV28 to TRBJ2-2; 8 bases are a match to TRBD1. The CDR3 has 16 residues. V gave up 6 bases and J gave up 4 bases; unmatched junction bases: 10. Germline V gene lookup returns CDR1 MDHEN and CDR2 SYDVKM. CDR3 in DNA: TGTGCCAGCAGGTCCGACAGGGGCTTGATCACCGGGGAGCTGTTTTTT. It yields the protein CASRSDRGLITGELFF.

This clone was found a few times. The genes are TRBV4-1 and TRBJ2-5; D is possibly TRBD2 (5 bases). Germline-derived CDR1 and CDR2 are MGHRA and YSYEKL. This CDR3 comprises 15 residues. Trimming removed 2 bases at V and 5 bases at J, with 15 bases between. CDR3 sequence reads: CASSQFGEIVETQYF. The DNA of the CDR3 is TGCGCCAGCAGCCAATTCGGGGAGATTGTGGAGACCCAGTACTTC.

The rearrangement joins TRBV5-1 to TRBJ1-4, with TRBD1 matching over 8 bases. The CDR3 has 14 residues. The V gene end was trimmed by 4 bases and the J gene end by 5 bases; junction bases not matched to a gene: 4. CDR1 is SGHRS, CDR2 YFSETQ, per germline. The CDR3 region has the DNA TGCGCCAGCAGCCCGGACAGGGCAAATGAAAAACTGTTTTTT. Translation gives CASSPDRANEKLFF.

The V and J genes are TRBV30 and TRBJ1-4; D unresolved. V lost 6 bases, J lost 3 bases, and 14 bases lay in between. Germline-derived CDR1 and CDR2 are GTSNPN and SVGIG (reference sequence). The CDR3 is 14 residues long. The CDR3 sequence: CACAVLAANEKLFF. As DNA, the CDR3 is TGTGCCTGTGCAGTCTTGGCGGCTAATGAAAAACTGTTTTTT.

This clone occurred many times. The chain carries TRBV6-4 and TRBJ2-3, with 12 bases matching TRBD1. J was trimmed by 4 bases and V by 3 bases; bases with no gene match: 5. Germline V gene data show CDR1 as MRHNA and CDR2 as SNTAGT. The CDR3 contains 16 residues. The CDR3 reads CASSEKGTGGADTQYF. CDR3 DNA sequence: TGTGCCAGCAGTGAGAAAGGGACAGGGGGCGCAGATACGCAGTATTTT.

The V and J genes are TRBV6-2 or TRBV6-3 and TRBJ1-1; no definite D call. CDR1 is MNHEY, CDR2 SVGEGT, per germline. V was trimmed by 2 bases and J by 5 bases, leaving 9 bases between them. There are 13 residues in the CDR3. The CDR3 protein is CASSYMEITEAFF. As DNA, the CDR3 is TGTGCCAGCAGTTACATGGAGATTACTGAAGCTTTCTTT.

This CDR3 reads CASSPDSKEEAFF. The CDR3 nucleotides are TGCGCCAGCAGCCCGGACTCTAAAGAGGAAGCTTTCTTT. This chain connects TRBV10-1 to TRBJ1-1; D call uncertain. The CDR3 is 13 amino acids. Trimming shortened V by 6 bases and J by 8 bases, and 16 bases separated the two germline ends. CDR1 and CDR2 from the germline V gene are WNHNN and SYGVQD (reference sequence).

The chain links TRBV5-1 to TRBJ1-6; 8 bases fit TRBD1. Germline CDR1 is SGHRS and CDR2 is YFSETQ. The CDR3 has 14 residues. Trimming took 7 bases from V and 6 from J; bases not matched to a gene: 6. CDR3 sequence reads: CASQDRVSNSPLHF. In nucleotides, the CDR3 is TGCGCCAGCCAGGACAGGGTCTCTAATTCACCCCTCCACTTT.

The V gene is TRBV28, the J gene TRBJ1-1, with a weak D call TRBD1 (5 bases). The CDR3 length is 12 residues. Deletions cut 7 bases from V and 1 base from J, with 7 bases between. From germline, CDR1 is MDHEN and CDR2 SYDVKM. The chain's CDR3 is CASKGQNTEAFF. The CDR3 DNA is TGTGCCAGCAAGGGGCAGAACACTGAAGCTTTCTTT.

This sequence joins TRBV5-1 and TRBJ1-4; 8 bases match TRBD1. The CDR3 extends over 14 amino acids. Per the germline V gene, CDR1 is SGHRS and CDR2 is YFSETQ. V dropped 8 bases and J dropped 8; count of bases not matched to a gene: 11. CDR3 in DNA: TGCGCCAGTAAACCAGGGGGCATGGGGGAAAAACTGTTTTTT. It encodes CASKPGGMGEKLFF. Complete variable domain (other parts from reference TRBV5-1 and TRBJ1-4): KAGVTQTPRYLIKTRGQQVTLSCSPISGHRSVSWYQQTPGQGLQFLFEYFSETQRNKGNFPGRFSGRQFSNSRSEMNVSTLELGDSALYLCASKPGGMGEKLFFGSGTQLSVL.

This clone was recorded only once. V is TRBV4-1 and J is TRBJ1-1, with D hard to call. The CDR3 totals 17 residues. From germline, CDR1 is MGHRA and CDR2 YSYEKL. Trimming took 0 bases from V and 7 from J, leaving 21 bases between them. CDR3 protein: CASSQEKREKYDDEAFF. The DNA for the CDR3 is TGCGCCAGCAGCCAAGAGAAGAGGGAGAAGTACGACGATGAAGCTTTCTTT.

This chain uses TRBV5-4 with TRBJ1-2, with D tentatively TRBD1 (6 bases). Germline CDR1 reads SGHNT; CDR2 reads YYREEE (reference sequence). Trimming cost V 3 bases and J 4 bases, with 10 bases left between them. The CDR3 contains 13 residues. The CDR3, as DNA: TGTGCCAGCAGCTCACTGACAGGCTATGGCTACACCTTC. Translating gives CASSSLTGYGYTF.

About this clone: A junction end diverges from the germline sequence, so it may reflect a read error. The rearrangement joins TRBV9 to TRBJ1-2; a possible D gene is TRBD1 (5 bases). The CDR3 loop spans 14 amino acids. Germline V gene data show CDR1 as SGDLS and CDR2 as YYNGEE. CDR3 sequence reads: CASSVGGTTYGYTF. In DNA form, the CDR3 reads TGTGCCAGCAGCGTAGGCGGGACGACCTATGGTTACACCTTC. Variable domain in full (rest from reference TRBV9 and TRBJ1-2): DSGVTQTPKHLITATGQRVTLRCSPRSGDLSVYWYQQSLDQGLQFLIQYYNGEERAKGNILERFSAQQFPDLHSELNLSSLELGDSALYFCASSVGGTTYGYTFGSGTRLTVV.

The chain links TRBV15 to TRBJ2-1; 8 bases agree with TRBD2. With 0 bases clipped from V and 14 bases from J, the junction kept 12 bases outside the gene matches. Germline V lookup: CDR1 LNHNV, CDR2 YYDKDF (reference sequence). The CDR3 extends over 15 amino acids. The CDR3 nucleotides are TGTGCCACCAGCAGAGATGGTTCCAGCGGGGGCCCCGAGTTCTTC. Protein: CATSRDGSSGGPEFF.

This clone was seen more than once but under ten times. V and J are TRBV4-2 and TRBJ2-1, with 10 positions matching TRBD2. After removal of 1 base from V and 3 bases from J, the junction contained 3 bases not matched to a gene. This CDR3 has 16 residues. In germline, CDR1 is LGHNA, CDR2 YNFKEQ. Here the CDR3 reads CASSQVVAGGYNEQFF. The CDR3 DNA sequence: TGTGCCAGCAGCCAAGTTGTAGCGGGGGGCTACAATGAGCAGTTCTTC.

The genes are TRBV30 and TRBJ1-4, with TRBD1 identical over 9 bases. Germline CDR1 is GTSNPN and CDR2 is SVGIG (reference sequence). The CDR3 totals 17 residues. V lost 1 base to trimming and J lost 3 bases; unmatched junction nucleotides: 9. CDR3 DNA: TGTGCCTGGAGTGGATTCGGGACAGGGTATTCTAATGAAAAACTGTTTTTT. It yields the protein CAWSGFGTGYSNEKLFF.